This entry describes one TCR beta chain. The data were taken from a study of blood T cell repertoires in COVID-19. The overall study: From T cells, B-cell-depleted T cells, or PBMCs came the material, which was cDNA or gDNA.

Germline trimming cut 2 bases from V and 3 bases from J; bases unmatched to any gene: 6. The CDR3 has 15 amino acids. Germline V gene data show CDR1 as SGHNT and CDR2 as YYREEE (reference sequence). Authors' methods: Quantification of nucleated cells was approximated via reference gene primer amplification. Method: immunoSEQ multiplex PCR; TCRdb's copy keeps in-frame clones and lacks some. The DNA gave D and trimming, while V, J and clone size come from that table. The sample lists about 15,000 clones, about 80% seen once, with about a third in the top ten. The chain uses TRBV5-4 and TRBJ2-7; the match to TRBD1 covers 9 bases. Sequenced input: peripheral blood. The TCR sequence derives from a man between 65 and 85 years old with active or convalescent COVID-19. CDR3 DNA: TGTGCCAGCAGCTTTCCGGGACAGGGCTTCTACGAGCAGTACTTC. This translates into CASSFPGQGFYEQYF.